The clone carrying this T cell receptor (beta chain) was seen repeatedly, ten times or more. Its antigen is currently unknown. The data belong to a study of T cell repertoires in cytomegalovirus infection. In the study overall: HLA-B-restricted CMV epitopes that are well studied were used alongside recently identified HLA-C-restricted ones. Public TCR beta signatures provided an indication of both CMV infection and a matching HLA type.

The CDR3 length is 15 residues. Germline CDR1 reads SGHVS; CDR2 reads FNYEAQ. V gave up 1 base and J gave up 4 bases; unmatched junction bases: 2. Study-wide results and limits: There were HLA-C-restricted CMV-specific TCR beta clonotypes dominating the ex vivo response. Carriage of CMV together with the relevant HLA was identifiable through cumulative public TCR beta family frequency.

Each CDR3 protein is one row after TCRdb ran MiXCR on the reads. The table includes around 900,000 distinct CDR3 sequences, approximately 31% detected once. This TCR derives from a human donor in good health (CMV status not recorded). Some clones in this sample may be carry-over from other donors' samples. Sequencing used cultured CD8+ T cells from PBMCs, obtained from culture after CMV antigen stimulation. The chain links TRBV7-6 to TRBJ2-2; 8 bases line up with TRBD2. In DNA, the CDR3 is TGTGCCAGCAGCTTAGTTCTAGCGGGCACCGGGGAGCTGTTTTTT. Residues: CASSLVLAGTGELFF.